This TCR beta chain originates from a study of blood T cell repertoires in COVID-19. The wider study: Spain, Italy and the United States supplied samples that represented acute and convalescent COVID-19. PBMCs, B-cell-depleted T cells, or T cells were the source of the cDNA or gDNA that made up the material.

Living in about two dozen US areas, the participants were between about 18 and 100 years of age. What the recovered Cohort 3 donors had was two negative PCRs, clearance, or symptom resolution. TCRdb keeps only in-frame clones here, not all; method: immunoSEQ multiplex PCR. The sample records some 400,000 clones, about 89% being singletons. The V end lost 7 bases, the J end lost 8 bases, and 18 bases lay between the germline ends. Germline CDR1 and CDR2: LNHDA and SQIVND (reference sequence). The CDR3 has 15 amino acids. The rearrangement links TRBV19 to TRBJ1-6, with D perhaps TRBD1 (6 bases). The sequence derives from a man aged 25 to 40 who had recovered from COVID-19. Sequencing was done on a sample of PBMCs or T cells enriched from blood (not recorded which). CDR3 in DNA: TGTGCCAGTAACATTGGGGGCAGCGATCATTCACCCCTCCACTTT. It specifies CASNIGGSDHSPLHF.